This section outlines one TCR beta chain sequence together with its context. Trimming removed 2 bases at V and 4 bases at J, with 9 bases between. The CDR3 spans 14 residues. CDR1 is GTSNPN, CDR2 SVGIG, per germline (reference sequence). Only in-frame clones appear in the TCRdb table, and some are missing; sequencing was by immunoSEQ multiplex PCR. Of some 91,000 clones listed, 80% to 90% were seen once; the top ten hold 4.5% to 5.5%. This entry belongs to a study of OX40 agonist ivuxolimab in advanced cancers. The sample here was CD4+ or CD8+ T cells sorted from blood, taken in a trial of the OX40 agonist ivuxolimab. This TCR came from an adult with an advanced solid tumor such as melanoma, head and neck, liver or kidney cancer. The chain is built from TRBV30 and TRBJ2-6; D not resolved. The CDR3 sequence: CAWSTQLGANVLTF. CDR3 in DNA: TGTGCCTGGAGTACGCAGTTAGGGGCCAACGTCCTGACTTTC. Using reference TRBV30 and TRBJ2-6 for the parts outside the CDR3, the full variable domain is SQTIHQWPATLVQPVGSPLSLECTVEGTSNPNLYWYRQAAGRGLQLLFYSVGIGQISSEVPQNLSASRPQDRQFILSSKKLLLSDSGFYLCAWSTQLGANVLTFGAGSRLTVL.